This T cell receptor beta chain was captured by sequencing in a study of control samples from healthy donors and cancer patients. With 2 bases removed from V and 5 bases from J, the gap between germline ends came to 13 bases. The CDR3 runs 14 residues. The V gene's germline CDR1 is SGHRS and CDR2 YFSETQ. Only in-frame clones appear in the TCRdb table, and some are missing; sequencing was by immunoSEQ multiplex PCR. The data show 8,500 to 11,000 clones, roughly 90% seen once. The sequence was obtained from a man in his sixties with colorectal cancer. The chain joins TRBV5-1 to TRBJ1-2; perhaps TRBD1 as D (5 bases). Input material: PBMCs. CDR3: CASSFTDREYGYTF. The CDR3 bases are TGCGCCAGCAGCTTTACCGACAGAGAATATGGCTACACCTTC.